This record concerns one T cell receptor (beta chain) sequence. The source of the sample is a study of T cell responses to AZD1222 COVID-19 vaccine. CDR3 length: 18 residues. The germline V gene encodes CDR1 SEHNR and CDR2 FQNEAQ (reference sequence). V was shortened by 4 bases and J by 0 bases, with 18 bases between the two germline ends. Measured with immunoSEQ multiplex PCR; TCRdb has only the in-frame clones, and not every one. The repertoire has some 150,000 clones, about 93% of them found once; the top ten carry 1.5% to 2%. The sample here was peripheral blood, taken on day 0 of AZD1222 vaccination. The sequence was obtained from an adult in good health. The chain has TRBV7-9 and TRBJ1-4, with no clear D. CDR3 residues: CASSSTRWYETTNEKLFF. In DNA, the CDR3 is TGTGCCAGCAGCTCAACCCGTTGGTATGAAACAACTAATGAAAAACTGTTTTTT.